Shown below are 10 T cell receptor beta chains from a single sample sequenced in a study of monozygotic twins with inflammatory bowel disease. From the 5' RACE reads, TCRdb lists one entry per CDR3 protein and no DNA. The listing records around 450,000 distinct CDR3 sequences. Sequencing input: blood. These receptors originate from a human donor with ulcerative colitis or Crohn's disease, or a healthy co-twin of an affected twin (not recorded which).

This chain uses TRBV12-3 or TRBV12-4 with TRBJ1-6. The length of the CDR3 is 13 residues. The chain's CDR3 is CASSPQGFSPLHF.

The chain is built from TRBV5-6 and TRBJ2-5; the D call from TCRdb, TRBD1, cannot be confirmed without DNA. The CDR3 is 16 residues long. Looked up from germline, CDR1 is SGHDT and CDR2 is YYEEEE. The CDR3 loop is CASSLAGHTLQETQYF. Supplemented by reference TRBV5-6 and TRBJ2-5, the full variable domain reads DAGVTQSPTHLIKTRGQQVTLRCSPKSGHDTVSWYQQALGQGPQFIFQYYEEEERQRGNFPDRFSGHQFPNYSSELNVNALLLGDSALYLCASSLAGHTLQETQYFGPGTRLLVL.

V and J are TRBV12-3 or TRBV12-4 and TRBJ1-6; TCRdb indicates TRBD1, and absent DNA this call remains unverified. There are 14 residues in the CDR3. CDR3 protein: CASSLRGSNSPLHF.

The chain couples TRBV20-1 to TRBJ2-1; with no DNA, the TCRdb D assignment of TRBD2 cannot be verified. Looked up from germline, CDR1 is DFQATT and CDR2 is SNEGSKA (reference sequence). The CDR3 length is 18 residues. The CDR3 reads CSARDDLSAGGKNNEQFF.

The rearrangement uses TRBV10-3 and TRBJ2-3; TCRdb lists TRBD1, though no DNA is available to test this call. The CDR3 sequence is 19 residues long. In germline, CDR1 is ENHRY, CDR2 SYGVKD. The CDR3 sequence is CAISDPRMTGISTTDTQYF.

This chain uses TRBV7-9 with TRBJ1-2; TCRdb's assignment of TRBD1 cannot be checked, as there is no DNA. The germline V gene has CDR1 SEHNR and CDR2 FQNEAQ (reference sequence). The CDR3 extends over 13 amino acids. CDR3 loop: CASSLIGAVGYTF.

The V and J genes are TRBV11-2 and TRBJ2-4; TCRdb designates TRBD2, a call that cannot be tested without DNA. CDR1 and CDR2 (germline): SGHAT, FQNNGV. This CDR3 is 21 amino acids long. The CDR3 sequence is CASSSQYAGTSGARVKNIQYF.

CDR3 region: CASSRAGGSSYNEQFF. The chain combines TRBV5-1 with TRBJ2-1; as DNA is missing, the TRBD1 call by TCRdb cannot be tested. This CDR3 has 16 amino acids. The germline V gene has CDR1 SGHRS and CDR2 YFSETQ.

This chain joins TRBV12-3 or TRBV12-4 and TRBJ2-1; checking the TCRdb D call of TRBD1 is not possible without DNA. The CDR3 loop spans 13 amino acids. CDR3 protein: CASSWGTQTPQFF.

This sequence joins TRBV7-8 and TRBJ2-7; TCRdb selects TRBD2, and the lack of DNA leaves this call unchecked. Looked up from germline, CDR1 is SGHVS and CDR2 is FQNEAQ. The CDR3 extends over 13 amino acids. CDR3 region: CASSSSSPAEQYF.